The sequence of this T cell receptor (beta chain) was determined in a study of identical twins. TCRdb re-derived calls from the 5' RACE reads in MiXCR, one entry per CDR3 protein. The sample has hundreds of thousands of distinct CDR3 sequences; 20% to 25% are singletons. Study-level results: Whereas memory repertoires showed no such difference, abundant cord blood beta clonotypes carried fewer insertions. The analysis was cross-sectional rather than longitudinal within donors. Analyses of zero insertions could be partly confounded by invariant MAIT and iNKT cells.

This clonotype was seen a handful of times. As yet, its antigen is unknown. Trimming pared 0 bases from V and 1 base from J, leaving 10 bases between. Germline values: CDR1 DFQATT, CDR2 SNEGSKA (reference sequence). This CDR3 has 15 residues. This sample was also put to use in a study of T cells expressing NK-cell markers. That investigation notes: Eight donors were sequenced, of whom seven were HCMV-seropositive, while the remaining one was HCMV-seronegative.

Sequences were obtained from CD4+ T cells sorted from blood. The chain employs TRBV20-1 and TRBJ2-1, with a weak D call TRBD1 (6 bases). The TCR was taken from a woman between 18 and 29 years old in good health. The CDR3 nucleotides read TGCAGTGCTAGAGATCCAGGGACATCCTACAATGAGCAGTTCTTC. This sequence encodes CSARDPGTSYNEQFF.